Listed here are 7 T cell receptor beta chains from one sample, sequenced in a study of blood T cell repertoires in COVID-19. The data were produced by immunoSEQ multiplex PCR, yet TCRdb's version contains in-frame clones alone and is incomplete. The table lists about 380,000 clones, 88% of them singletons. Input material: PBMCs or T cells enriched from blood (not recorded which). The source of these receptors is a woman aged 18-29 years who had recovered from COVID-19.

V is TRBV5-6 and J is TRBJ2-7; D gene unclear. With 1 base removed from V and 3 bases from J, the gap between germline ends came to 5 bases. Germline V gene data show CDR1 as SGHDT and CDR2 as YYEEEE. The length of the CDR3 is 12 residues. Here the CDR3 reads CASSLNSYEQYF. The CDR3 DNA is TGTGCCAGCAGCTTGAACAGCTACGAGCAGTACTTC.

J is TRBJ2-1 and V is TRBV9; possible D gene TRBD1, 6 bases. The CDR3 contains 13 residues. The V end was cut by 0 bases, the J end by 11 bases, with 12 bases between. Per germline, CDR1 SGDLS and CDR2 YYNGEE. The CDR3 reads CASSVEGDTKQFF. CDR3 sequence (DNA): TGTGCCAGCAGCGTAGAGGGGGACACTAAGCAGTTCTTC.

The rearrangement joins TRBV7-9 to TRBJ1-6; D is perhaps TRBD1 (6 bases). The CDR3 contains 14 residues. Trimming left V 5 bases short and J 7 bases short, with 12 bases between. Looked up from germline, CDR1 is SEHNR and CDR2 is FQNEAQ (reference sequence). The DNA of the CDR3 is TGTGCCAGCAGCCCGGGACAACGGAATTCACCCCTCCACTTT. It translates to CASSPGQRNSPLHF.

This clone was picked up a small number of times. J is TRBJ1-3 and V is TRBV5-1; 10 bases map to TRBD1. V lost 4 bases and J lost 2; bases outside the gene matches: 6. This CDR3 region has 16 residues. Germline-derived CDR1 and CDR2 are SGHRS and YFSETQ. In nucleotides, the CDR3 is TGCGCCAGCAGCCCGACCGGGACAGGGGCTGGAAACACCATATATTTT. The encoded protein is CASSPTGTGAGNTIYF.

The chain joins TRBV4-3 to TRBJ2-1; D gene uncertain. CDR1 LGHNA and CDR2 YSLEER come from the germline V gene. V lost 0 bases and J 4 bases, leaving 19 bases between the germline ends. The CDR3 is 18 amino acids. CDR3 loop: CASSQDDVRDSFYNEQFF. The CDR3 coding sequence is TGCGCCAGCAGCCAAGATGACGTGCGAGACTCATTTTACAATGAGCAGTTCTTC.

V usage is TRBV28 and J usage is TRBJ2-1, with D possibly TRBD2 on 7 matching bases. The ends were cut back, 4 bases at V and 2 bases at J, with 15 bases in the middle. The germline V gene has CDR1 MDHEN and CDR2 SYDVKM. There are 16 residues in the CDR3. DNA for the CDR3: TGTGCCAGCAGTTCCCACGGGGGGCCCCCCTACAATGAGCAGTTCTTC. Amino acids: CASSSHGGPPYNEQFF.

V is TRBV28 and J is TRBJ1-4; TRBD1 is a possible D gene (6 bases). Trimming took off 1 base at V and 8 bases at J, with 14 bases between the two ends. Germline CDR1 reads MDHEN; CDR2 reads SYDVKM. The CDR3 consists of 15 residues. The CDR3 region has the DNA TGTGCCAGCAGTTTATTCACCCTCCAGGGGGAAAAACTGTTTTTT. Translating gives CASSLFTLQGEKLFF. The full variable domain, its missing parts supplied by reference TRBV28 and TRBJ1-4, is DVKVTQSSRYLVKRTGEKVFLECVQDMDHENMFWYRQDPGLGLRLIYFSYDVKMKEKGDIPEGYSVSREKKERFSLILESASTNQTSMYLCASSLFTLQGEKLFFGSGTQLSVL.